Presented here are 10 T cell receptor beta chains from one specimen sequenced in a study of T-cell reconstitution after alpha-beta-depleted transplantation in children. A library of TCRbeta sequences, prepared with unique molecular identifiers, was generated. MiXCR, applied by TCRdb to the PCR reads, yields one record per CDR3 protein. This sample yields 450,000 to 600,000 distinct CDR3 sequences, of which around 18% are seen a single time; roughly 3.3% belongs to the top ten. The sample here was PBMCs from the stem cell graft donor, taken from the stem cell graft. Receptors originate from a human donor who donated a stem cell graft to a child with acute lymphoblastic leukemia.

This clonotype was observed a few times. The V call is TRBV11-3, the J call TRBJ2-1; 7 nucleotides match TRBD2. The CDR3 extends over 14 amino acids. CDR1 SGHNT and CDR2 YENEEA come from the germline V gene. With V trimmed by 2 bases and J by 7 bases, 5 bases remained unmatched. CDR3 DNA sequence: TGTGCCAGCAGCTTAACGGCGGGAGCTAATGAGCAGTTCTTC. Translation: CASSLTAGANEQFF.

The rearrangement joins TRBV10-3 to TRBJ2-7, with 7 bases identical to TRBD2. This CDR3 contains 14 residues. The germline CDR1 and CDR2 sequences are ENHRY and SYGVKD. V gave up 3 bases and J gave up 3 bases; unmatched junction bases: 5. The DNA for the CDR3 is TGTGCCATCAGTGATGGCGGGAGAGTCTACGAGCAGTACTTC. Translated: CAISDGGRVYEQYF.

The sample holds a few counts of this clonotype. The chain combines TRBV9 with TRBJ2-2, with TRBD2 identical over 9 bases. V was clipped by 1 base and J by 6 bases; unmatched bases: 16. From germline, CDR1 is SGDLS and CDR2 YYNGEE. CDR3 length: 19 amino acids. The CDR3 region has the DNA TGTGCCAGCAGCGTAATGAGTAAGACTAGCGGAGAACGGGCCGGGGAGCTGTTTTTT. It translates to CASSVMSKTSGERAGELFF. The full variable domain, its missing parts supplied by reference TRBV9 and TRBJ2-2, is DSGVTQTPKHLITATGQRVTLRCSPRSGDLSVYWYQQSLDQGLQFLIQYYNGEERAKGNILERFSAQQFPDLHSELNLSSLELGDSALYFCASSVMSKTSGERAGELFFGEGSRLTVL.

In this sample, this clonotype turned up a few times. This rearrangement joins TRBV5-6 to TRBJ2-4; D is undetermined. The V gene lost 0 bases and the J gene lost 8 bases, with 12 bases spanning the gap. Looked up from germline, CDR1 is SGHDT and CDR2 is YYEEEE. CDR3 size: 14 residues. The CDR3 sequence is CASSLAPAQDIQYF. The CDR3 DNA follows: TGTGCCAGCAGCTTGGCGCCCGCCCAGGACATTCAGTACTTC.

This sequence joins TRBV6-1 and TRBJ2-3; possibly TRBD2 for D (6 bases). The germline V gene has CDR1 MNHNS and CDR2 SASEGT. This CDR3 comprises 15 residues. Deletions cut 5 bases from V and 0 bases from J, with 12 bases between. CDR3 sequence (DNA): TGTGCCAGCAGTCGGTCTGGGACTAGCACAGATACGCAGTATTTT. The encoded protein is CASSRSGTSTDTQYF.

The chain links TRBV29-1 to TRBJ2-5, with a possible D match to TRBD1 (6 bases). The germline gives CDR1 SQVTM, CDR2 ANQGSEA. The CDR3 extends over 13 amino acids. Trimming shortened V by 2 bases and J by 2 bases, and 9 bases separated the two germline ends. In DNA form, the CDR3 reads TGCAGCGTTGAAAGGGGGTGGCAAGAGACCCAGTACTTC. Translation: CSVERGWQETQYF.

The rearrangement uses TRBV18 and TRBJ2-7, with a possible D match to TRBD1 (6 bases). The CDR3 consists of 15 residues. CDR1 and CDR2 (germline): KGHSH, LQKENI. Between the trimmed V and J ends, which lost 6 bases and 5 bases, there was a span of 20 bases. As DNA, the CDR3 is TGTGCCAGCTCCCTTTTAACAGGGTTTTCCCACGAGCAGTACTTC. Encoded protein: CASSLLTGFSHEQYF.

This clonotype turned up a few times. This chain links TRBV29-1 with TRBJ2-7; D tentatively reads TRBD1 or TRBD2 (6 bases each). V gave up 4 bases and J gave up 2 bases, with 18 bases separating them. This CDR3 has 15 residues. Germline V CDR1 and CDR2: SQVTM, ANQGSEA. CDR3 DNA sequence: TGCAGCGTTGGAGGGGGGCGCAGTAAACCCTACGAGCAGTACTTC. It is translated as CSVGGGRSKPYEQYF.

This clonotype occurred many times. V and J are TRBV12-3 or TRBV12-4 and TRBJ1-5; D gene uncertain. The V end lost 5 bases, the J end lost 4 bases, and 3 bases lay between the germline ends. The CDR3 is 11 residues long. The CDR3 DNA follows: TGTGCCAGCAGTCCGAATCAGCCCCAGCATTTT. Residues: CASSPNQPQHF.

This clonotype was counted a single time. DNA for the CDR3: TGTGCCAGCAGCCACAGAGACCGGGACACTGAAGCTTTCTTT. Encoded protein: CASSHRDRDTEAFF. The J gene is TRBJ1-1, the V gene TRBV14; D is unresolved. CDR3 length: 14 amino acids. Trimming shortened V by 3 bases and J by 3 bases, and 11 bases separated the two germline ends. Looked up from germline, CDR1 is SGHDN and CDR2 is FVKESK. Together with reference TRBV14 and TRBJ1-1, the CDR3 gives the full variable domain: EAGVTQFPSHSVIEKGQTVTLRCDPISGHDNLYWYRRVMGKEIKFLLHFVKESKQDESGMPNNRFLAERTGGTYSTLKVQPAELEDSGVYFCASSHRDRDTEAFFGQGTRLTVV.